This passage covers 11 T cell receptor beta chains from one sample sequenced in a study of glioma-infiltrating T cells after dendritic cell vaccination. The method was immunoSEQ multiplex PCR; TCRdb's version includes in-frame clones alone and lacks a portion of them. The sample records some 99,000 clones, 75% to 90% being singletons. Time point indicated: after dendritic cell vaccination, including at tumor progression/relapse. Source: blood, taken after dendritic cell vaccination. All receptors derive from a human donor with glioblastoma.

This clone turned up a few times. The chain carries TRBV5-1 and TRBJ2-7; 7 bases line up with TRBD2. Germline V gene data show CDR1 as SGHRS and CDR2 as YFSETQ. The V and J ends lost 3 bases and 5 bases, in that order; junction bases with no gene match: 8. The CDR3 is made up of 14 amino acids. CDR3 region: CASSSDTGLDEQYF. CDR3 nucleotide sequence: TGCGCCAGCAGCTCGGACACCGGACTAGACGAGCAGTACTTC. The full variable domain, its missing parts supplied by reference TRBV5-1 and TRBJ2-7, is KAGVTQTPRYLIKTRGQQVTLSCSPISGHRSVSWYQQTPGQGLQFLFEYFSETQRNKGNFPGRFSGRQFSNSRSEMNVSTLELGDSALYLCASSSDTGLDEQYFGPGTRLTVT.

The chain recombines TRBV5-1 with TRBJ1-6; 8 positions agree with TRBD1. The CDR3 is made up of 15 amino acids. V shed 4 bases, J shed 6 bases, and the junction held 6 bases outside the gene matches. Germline V gene lookup returns CDR1 SGHRS and CDR2 YFSETQ. CDR3 nucleotide sequence: TGCGCCAGCAGCGCCTGGACAGGGATTAATTCACCCCTCCACTTT. This sequence encodes CASSAWTGINSPLHF.

The gene calls are TRBV4-2 and TRBJ1-1, with D hard to call. The CDR3 extends over 14 amino acids. Germline assignment: CDR1 LGHNA and CDR2 YNFKEQ. Trimming left V 0 bases short and J 6 bases short, with 11 bases between. This CDR3 is CASSQERGFAEAFF. In nucleotides, the CDR3 is TGTGCCAGCAGCCAAGAGCGAGGGTTCGCTGAAGCTTTCTTT.

This rearrangement joins TRBV5-1 to TRBJ1-2; perhaps TRBD1 as D (6 bases). The germline V gene encodes CDR1 SGHRS and CDR2 YFSETQ. This CDR3 is 13 amino acids long. V was clipped by 2 bases and J by 8 bases, with 13 bases between them. The CDR3 sequence is CASSFAGERGYTF. In nucleotides, the CDR3 is TGCGCCAGCAGCTTCGCAGGGGAACGCGGCTACACCTTC.

The gene calls are TRBV5-1 and TRBJ2-1; D is perhaps TRBD1 (6 bases). The V end was cut by 0 bases, the J end by 4 bases, with 11 bases between. CDR3 size: 15 residues. Germline CDR1 SGHRS, CDR2 YFSETQ. Written as DNA, the CDR3 is TGCGCCAGCAGCTTGGCCGTGACAGGTTACAATGAGCAGTTCTTC. Amino acids: CASSLAVTGYNEQFF.

The chain has TRBV7-3 and TRBJ1-1; TRBD1 matches 7 bases. Trimming removed 5 bases from V and 3 bases from J; junction bases left unmatched: 3. The CDR3 loop spans 13 amino acids. Germline V gene lookup returns CDR1 SGHTA and CDR2 FQGTGA. CDR3 region: CASSKQGYTEAFF. Written as DNA, the CDR3 is TGTGCCAGCAGCAAACAGGGGTACACTGAAGCTTTCTTT.

The genes are TRBV19 and TRBJ1-4; 9 nucleotides align to TRBD1. The trim removed 1 base at V and 5 bases at J, leaving 2 bases unmatched. The CDR3 has 15 amino acids. Germline V gene sequence: CDR1 LNHDA, CDR2 SQIVND (reference sequence). The CDR3 loop is CASSIAGQGNEKLFF. The CDR3 DNA reads TGTGCCAGTAGTATAGCCGGACAGGGGAATGAAAAACTGTTTTTT.

The rearrangement joins TRBV18 to TRBJ2-7; unclear D gene. The CDR3 length is 15 residues. Germline loops: CDR1 KGHSH, CDR2 LQKENI. V was pared by 1 base and J by 0 bases, with 10 bases between. The CDR3 DNA sequence: TGTGCCAGCTCACCACTCCCGAGGAGCTCCTACGAGCAGTACTTC. This translates into CASSPLPRSSYEQYF.

This clone has a single count. The rearrangement links TRBV27 to TRBJ2-7; the D gene is possibly TRBD1 (6 bases). The CDR3 covers 14 residues. The V gene lost 3 bases and the J gene lost 0 bases, with 9 bases spanning the gap. Germline V gene data show CDR1 as MNHEY and CDR2 as SMNVEV (reference sequence). The CDR3 nucleotides read TGTGCCAGCAGTTTCCGGGACAACTCCTACGAGCAGTACTTC. Its translation is CASSFRDNSYEQYF.

This sequence joins TRBV10-3 and TRBJ2-5; 7 bases map to TRBD2. Germline CDR1 and CDR2: ENHRY and SYGVKD. J was trimmed by 4 bases and V by 2 bases; bases with no gene match: 1. This CDR3 comprises 13 residues. The CDR3 DNA reads TGTGCCATCAGTGAGAGCGGGGTAGAGACCCAGTACTTC. Amino acids: CAISESGVETQYF.

This clone was seen a handful of times. The rearrangement uses TRBV30 and TRBJ1-2, with TRBD1 as a possible D gene (6 bases). The V end was cut by 2 bases, the J end by 3 bases, with 10 bases between. The germline gives CDR1 GTSNPN, CDR2 SVGIG (reference sequence). The CDR3 extends over 13 amino acids. The CDR3: CAWSWGRDYGYTF. The CDR3 region has the DNA TGTGCCTGGAGTTGGGGGCGCGACTATGGCTACACCTTC. The complete variable domain, with remaining parts taken from reference TRBV30 and TRBJ1-2, reads SQTIHQWPATLVQPVGSPLSLECTVEGTSNPNLYWYRQAAGRGLQLLFYSVGIGQISSEVPQNLSASRPQDRQFILSSKKLLLSDSGFYLCAWSWGRDYGYTFGSGTRLTVV.